The 10 T cell receptor beta chains below were found in one sample sequenced in a study of T cells in Graves' hyperthyroidism and ophthalmopathy. The source material, RNA transcripts, was used to amplify TCR beta CDR3 regions. With the HTBI primer set, the TCR CDR3 went through a first round of RT-PCR. Using its own MiXCR run on the multiplex PCR reads, TCRdb lists one record per CDR3 protein. The sample lists about 400,000 distinct CDR3 sequences; over 12% were seen once. The source material was blood. The source of these receptors is a man aged 50 to 59 with Graves' ophthalmopathy.

As DNA, the CDR3 is TGTGCCAGCAGTTACTCTCCTAGCGGGACCTTGGATACGCAGTATTTT. This encodes CASSYSPSGTLDTQYF. This sequence joins TRBV6-5 and TRBJ2-3; TRBD2 matches 9 bases. CDR1 and CDR2 (germline): MNHEY, SVGAGI. The CDR3 spans 16 residues. V shed 0 bases and J 6 bases; nucleotides not matched to a gene: 7.

J is TRBJ2-5 and V is TRBV7-9; 10 bases map to TRBD1. This CDR3 comprises 15 residues. The germline V gene encodes CDR1 SEHNR and CDR2 FQNEAQ (reference sequence). Trimming at V came to 5 bases and at J to 5 bases, leaving 8 bases not matched to a gene. DNA of the CDR3: TGTGCCAGCAGCGAGCGGGACAGGGGTCGGGAGACCCAGTACTTC. This codes for CASSERDRGRETQYF.

This clonotype showed up many times. The rearrangement links TRBV28 to TRBJ1-5, with D unclear. CDR3 length: 18 residues. Germline V CDR1 and CDR2: MDHEN, SYDVKM. V was pared by 5 bases and J by 1 base, with 21 bases between. Here the CDR3 DNA reads TGTGCCAGCAGTACCGCCGGGGAGGGCTCTTACAGCAATCAGCCCCAGCATTTT. Translation: CASSTAGEGSYSNQPQHF. The full variable domain, in which reference TRBV28 and TRBJ1-5 provide the parts outside the CDR3, is DVKVTQSSRYLVKRTGEKVFLECVQDMDHENMFWYRQDPGLGLRLIYFSYDVKMKEKGDIPEGYSVSREKKERFSLILESASTNQTSMYLCASSTAGEGSYSNQPQHFGDGTRLSIL.

The sample holds many counts of this clonotype. The V gene is TRBV28, the J gene TRBJ1-5; 8 nucleotides match TRBD1. This CDR3 region has 15 residues. Germline lookup yields CDR1 MDHEN and CDR2 SYDVKM. Trimming at V came to 5 bases and at J to 4 bases, leaving 7 bases not matched to a gene. CDR3 sequence (DNA): TGTGCCAGCAGTCCTGGGACAGGCCGTAATCAGCCCCAGCATTTT. Protein: CASSPGTGRNQPQHF.

This clonotype occurred many times. V and J are TRBV7-9 and TRBJ1-1; D gene unclear. The V gene's germline CDR1 is SEHNR and CDR2 FQNEAQ (reference sequence). V was trimmed by 5 bases and J by 1 base, leaving 20 bases between them. The CDR3 extends over 17 amino acids. CDR3 nucleotides: TGTGCCAGCAGCCCTCCCAGTGGGCACTCCAGGAACACTGAAGCTTTCTTT. Translation: CASSPPSGHSRNTEAFF.

Many counts were recorded for this clonotype. The rearrangement uses TRBV5-1 and TRBJ2-3; no clear D gene. Per the germline V gene, CDR1 is SGHRS and CDR2 is YFSETQ. The CDR3 contains 14 residues. Trimming left V 3 bases short and J 4 bases short, with 12 bases between. The CDR3, as DNA: TGCGCCAGCAGCTCGCAGGATTTTCCAGATACGCAGTATTTT. It codes for CASSSQDFPDTQYF.

The chain uses TRBV25-1 and TRBJ1-1; 7 bases agree with TRBD1. Looked up from germline, CDR1 is MGHDK and CDR2 is SYGVNS. J gave up 6 bases and V 4 bases, and 5 bases lay outside the gene matches. This CDR3 comprises 13 residues. CDR3 amino acids: CASSVGGISEAFF. The CDR3 region has the DNA TGTGCCAGCAGTGTAGGGGGCATCTCTGAAGCTTTCTTT. Looking up the rest from reference TRBV25-1 and TRBJ1-1 gives the full variable domain: EADIYQTPRYLVIGTGKKITLECSQTMGHDKMYWYQQDPGMELHLIHYSYGVNSTEKGDLSSESTVSRIRTEHFPLTLESARPSHTSQYLCASSVGGISEAFFGQGTRLTVV.

The sample holds many counts of this clonotype. The chain couples TRBV7-2 to TRBJ2-3; 8 nucleotides agree with TRBD2. The germline V gene has CDR1 SGHTA and CDR2 FQGNSA. CDR3 length: 16 amino acids. V shed 5 bases and J 5 bases; nucleotides not matched to a gene: 12. The CDR3 region has the DNA TGTGCCAGCAGCCTCAACCGGGGGGGCGGAAGAGATACGCAGTATTTT. Its protein product is CASSLNRGGGRDTQYF.

The table lists this clonotype with many counts. The chain is built from TRBV20-1 and TRBJ2-3; 10 bases match TRBD2. CDR1 is DFQATT and CDR2 is SNEGSKA in the germline V gene (reference sequence). V shed 3 bases and J 5 bases; nucleotides not matched to a gene: 11. This CDR3 region has 16 residues. This CDR3 is CSARPTGLAGVDTQYF. CDR3 in DNA: TGCAGTGCTAGGCCTACCGGGCTAGCGGGAGTAGATACGCAGTATTTT.

This clonotype was counted ten times or more. The rearrangement links TRBV9 to TRBJ1-1, with D unclear. Trimming took off 5 bases at V and 1 base at J, with 12 bases between the two ends. This CDR3 spans 14 amino acids. Per germline, CDR1 SGDLS and CDR2 YYNGEE. In DNA form, the CDR3 reads TGTGCCAGCAGTCACAATCGCGGGAACACTGAAGCTTTCTTT. Amino acids: CASSHNRGNTEAFF.